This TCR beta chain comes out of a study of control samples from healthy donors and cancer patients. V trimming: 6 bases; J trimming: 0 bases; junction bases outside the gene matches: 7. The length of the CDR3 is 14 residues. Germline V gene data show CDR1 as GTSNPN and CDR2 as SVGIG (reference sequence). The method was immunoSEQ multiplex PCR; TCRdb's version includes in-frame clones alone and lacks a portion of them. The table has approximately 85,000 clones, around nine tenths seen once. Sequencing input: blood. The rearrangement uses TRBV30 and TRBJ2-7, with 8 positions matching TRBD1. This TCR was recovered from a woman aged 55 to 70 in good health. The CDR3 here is CACHRGQASYEQYF. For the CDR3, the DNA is TGTGCCTGTCACCGGGGACAGGCCTCCTACGAGCAGTACTTC.